The text below deals with one T cell receptor (beta chain). The antigen this receptor binds is unknown. There are no base qualities to consult, and no much larger clone falls within one base. The sample originates from a study of relationships among human T cell subsets (dated 2010 in TCRdb). A note on the overall study: Sequencing was performed on eight distinct blood T cell populations: pan T, CD8 cytotoxic, regulatory, Th1, Th2, naive plus transitional, activated and memory cells. Paper-wide results and their limitations: V, D and J usage, CDR3 length and N-nucleotide additions showed no statistically significant differences among the seven subsets. A CD4+CD8+ double-positive population could not be excluded by the bead-based sorting. Over 60% of CD8+ cytotoxic sequences belonged to clones with over 100 reads, whereas regulatory and Th2 subsets showed few such clones. Substantial sharing of CDR3s among Th1, Th2 and regulatory T cells was interpreted as suggestive of stochastic cell fate choices.

Relative to germline, V is 0 bases shorter and J is 4 bases shorter, with 10 bases between their ends. From its cysteine to its phenylalanine, the CDR3 spans 15 amino acids. Left in the record is the CDR3 DNA by itself, 45 bases read in frame from the first base. CDR1 and CDR2, looked up from the germline V gene (reference sequence), are SEHNR and FQNEAQ. Receptors were amplified or captured by multiplex PCR. TCRdb lists the instrument as 454 GS FLX. TCR alpha and beta CDR3 regions were amplified from mRNA by semiquantitative ARM-PCR. In ARM-PCR, tagged nested gene-specific primers were applied first, and communal superprimers then carried out the exponential amplification. Before the second amplification round was performed on first-round PCR products, the nested primers were removed by exonuclease. Amplicons were sequenced on the 454 platform, which allows rapid sequencing of millions of DNA fragments without cloning bias. An effective read was defined as a read mappable to both V and J germline segments. Per the original workflow: IRmap, which uses pyromap, a Smith-Waterman modification adapted to 454 sequencing errors, was used to assign reads to germline V, D and J segments. Cutoffs set at the 99th percentile of alignment scores from simulated random sequences were applied to filter D-beta assignments. CDR3 was defined as the amino acids between the conserved V-segment Y[YFLI]C motif and the J-segment [FW]GXGT motif. Repertoire diversity was estimated with a compound Poisson process model previously applied to large-scale EST data. A cross-contamination detection procedure was applied to argue against sample contamination as the source of shared CDR3s. TCRdb redid the processing of the public reads, applying fastp at Q25 and MiXCR, and retained in-frame beta chains. Each record represents a unique CDR3 protein, reported with the most common genes and DNA among its rows. The V and J calls here are based on TCRdb, not the publication. Here the sample has roughly 5,000 distinct CDR3 sequences; 50% to 65% occur a single time. Of the sample, around three fifths is held by the ten largest clones.

For isolation of CD8+ cytotoxic T cells, negative selection was performed with anti-CD4 multisort beads, and positive selection with anti-CD8 beads was then performed. Miltenyi superparamagnetic beads coated with subset-specific monoclonal antibodies were used for isolation of the T cell subsets. Every T cell population was isolated from peripheral blood. Ficoll separation was used to obtain mononuclear cells from whole blood, after which anti-CD14 microbeads were used to deplete monocytes. Right after isolation, the cell populations were resuspended in RNAprotect reagent. Sequences were obtained from CD8+ T cells sorted from blood. The receptor was isolated from a middle-aged man in good health. This chain is built from TRBV7-9 and TRBJ2-1, and perhaps TRBD1 as D gene, on 6 matching bases. The nucleotide sequence reads as follows: TGTGCCAGCAGCTTAGCCGGGACACTATACAATGAGCAGTTCTTC. This is translated as CASSLAGTLYNEQFF.